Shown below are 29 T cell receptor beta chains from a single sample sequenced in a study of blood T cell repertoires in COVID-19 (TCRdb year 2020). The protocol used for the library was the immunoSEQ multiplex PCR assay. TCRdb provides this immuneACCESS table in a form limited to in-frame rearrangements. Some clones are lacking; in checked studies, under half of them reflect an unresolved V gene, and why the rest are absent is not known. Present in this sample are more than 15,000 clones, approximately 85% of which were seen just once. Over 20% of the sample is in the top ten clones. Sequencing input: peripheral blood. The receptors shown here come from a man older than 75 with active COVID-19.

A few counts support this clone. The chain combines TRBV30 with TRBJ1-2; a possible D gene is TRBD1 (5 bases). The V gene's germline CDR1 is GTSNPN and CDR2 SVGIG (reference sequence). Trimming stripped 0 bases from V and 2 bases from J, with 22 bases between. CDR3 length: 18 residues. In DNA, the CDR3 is TGTGCCTGGAGTGTACCCGGGGGTGTACACCAATTAAACTATGGCTACACCTTC. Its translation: CAWSVPGGVHQLNYGYTF.

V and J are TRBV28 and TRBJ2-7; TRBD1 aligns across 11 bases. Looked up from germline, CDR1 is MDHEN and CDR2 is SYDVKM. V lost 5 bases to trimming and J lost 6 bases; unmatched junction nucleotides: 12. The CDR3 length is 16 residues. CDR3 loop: CASSHPTGTGGGEQYF. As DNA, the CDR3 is TGTGCCAGCAGTCACCCGACCGGGACAGGGGGAGGCGAGCAGTACTTC. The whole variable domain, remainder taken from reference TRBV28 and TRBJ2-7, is DVKVTQSSRYLVKRTGEKVFLECVQDMDHENMFWYRQDPGLGLRLIYFSYDVKMKEKGDIPEGYSVSREKKERFSLILESASTNQTSMYLCASSHPTGTGGGEQYFGPGTRLTVT.

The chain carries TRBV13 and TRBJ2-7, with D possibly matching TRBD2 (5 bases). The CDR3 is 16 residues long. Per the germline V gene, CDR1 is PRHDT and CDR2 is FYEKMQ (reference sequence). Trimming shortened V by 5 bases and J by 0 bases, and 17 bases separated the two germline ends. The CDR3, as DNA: TGTGCCAGCAGCCAACGGCTGGGAGACCTCTCCTACGAGCAGTACTTC. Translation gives CASSQRLGDLSYEQYF.

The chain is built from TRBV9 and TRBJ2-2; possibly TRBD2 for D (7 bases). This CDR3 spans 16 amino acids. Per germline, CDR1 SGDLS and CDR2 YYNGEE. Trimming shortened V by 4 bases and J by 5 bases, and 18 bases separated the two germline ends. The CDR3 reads CASSPHGGPYTGELFF. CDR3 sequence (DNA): TGTGCCAGCAGCCCGCACGGGGGGCCGTATACCGGGGAGCTGTTTTTT.

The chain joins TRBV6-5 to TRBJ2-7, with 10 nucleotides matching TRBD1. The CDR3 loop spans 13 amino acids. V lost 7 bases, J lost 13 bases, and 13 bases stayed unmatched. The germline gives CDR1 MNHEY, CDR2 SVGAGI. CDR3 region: CASKGTGAPRPYF. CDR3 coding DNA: TGTGCCAGCAAGGGGACAGGGGCCCCTCGGCCCTACTTC.

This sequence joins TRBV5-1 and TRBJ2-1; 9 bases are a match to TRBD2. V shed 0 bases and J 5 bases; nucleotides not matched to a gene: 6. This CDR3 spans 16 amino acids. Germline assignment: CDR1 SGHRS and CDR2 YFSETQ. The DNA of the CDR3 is TGCGCCAGCAGCTTGGCCCCCGGACTAGCGCACAATGAGCAGTTCTTC. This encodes CASSLAPGLAHNEQFF.

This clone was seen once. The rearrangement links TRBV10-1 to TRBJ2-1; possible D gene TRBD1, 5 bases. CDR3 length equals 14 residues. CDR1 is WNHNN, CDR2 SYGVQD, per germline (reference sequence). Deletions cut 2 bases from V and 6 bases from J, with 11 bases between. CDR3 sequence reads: CASSEDLGVNEQFF. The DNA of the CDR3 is TGCGCCAGCAGTGAGGATTTAGGGGTCAATGAGCAGTTCTTC.

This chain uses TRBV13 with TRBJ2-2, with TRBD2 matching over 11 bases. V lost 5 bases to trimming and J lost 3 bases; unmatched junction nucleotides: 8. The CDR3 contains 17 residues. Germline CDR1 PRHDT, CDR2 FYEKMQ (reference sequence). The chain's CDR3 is CASSRVGLAGDTGELFF. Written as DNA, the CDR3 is TGTGCCAGCAGCAGAGTCGGACTAGCGGGTGACACCGGGGAGCTGTTTTTT.

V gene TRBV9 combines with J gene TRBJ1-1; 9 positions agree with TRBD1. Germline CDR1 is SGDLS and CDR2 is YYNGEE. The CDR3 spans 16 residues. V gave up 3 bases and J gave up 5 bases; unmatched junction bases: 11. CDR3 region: CASSAGTGNQGTEAFF. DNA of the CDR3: TGTGCCAGCAGCGCCGGGACAGGGAATCAAGGGACTGAAGCTTTCTTT.

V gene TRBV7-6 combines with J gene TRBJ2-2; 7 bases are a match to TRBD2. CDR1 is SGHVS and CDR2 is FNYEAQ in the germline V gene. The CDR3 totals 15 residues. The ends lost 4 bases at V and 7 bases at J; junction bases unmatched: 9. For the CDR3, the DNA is TGTGCCAGCAGCTCCTCTAGCGGCCCCGGCGGGGAGCTGTTTTTT. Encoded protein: CASSSSSGPGGELFF.

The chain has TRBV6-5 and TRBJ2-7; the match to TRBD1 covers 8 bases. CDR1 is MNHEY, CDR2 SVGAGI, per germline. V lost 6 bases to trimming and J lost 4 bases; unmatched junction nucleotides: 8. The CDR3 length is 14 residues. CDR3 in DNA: TGTGCCAGCAGGGACGGACAGGGACGGTACGAGCAGTACTTC. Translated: CASRDGQGRYEQYF.

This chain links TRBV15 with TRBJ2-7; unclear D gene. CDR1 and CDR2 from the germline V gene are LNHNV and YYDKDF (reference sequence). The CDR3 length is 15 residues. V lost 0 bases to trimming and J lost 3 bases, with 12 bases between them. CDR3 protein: CATSREKVSSYEQYF. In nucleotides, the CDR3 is TGTGCCACCAGCAGAGAAAAGGTTAGCAGCTACGAGCAGTACTTC.

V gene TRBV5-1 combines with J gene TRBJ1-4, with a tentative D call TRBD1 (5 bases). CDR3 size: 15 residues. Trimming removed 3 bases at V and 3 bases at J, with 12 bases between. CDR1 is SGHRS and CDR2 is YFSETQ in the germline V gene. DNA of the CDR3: TGCGCCAGCAGCTCGGCAGGGTGGTCTAATGAAAAACTGTTTTTT. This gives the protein CASSSAGWSNEKLFF.

The CDR3 nucleotides are TGTGCCAGCAGTCGTCCCGACAGGGTCCACAATGAGCAGTTCTTC. Its protein is CASSRPDRVHNEQFF. The V and J genes are TRBV28 and TRBJ2-1, with 7 bases identical to TRBD1. Germline CDR1 MDHEN, CDR2 SYDVKM. With 5 bases clipped from V and 5 bases from J, the junction kept 9 bases outside the gene matches. The CDR3 loop spans 15 amino acids.

CDR3 in amino acids: CATSDLRSAPSEQFF. The CDR3 DNA sequence: TGTGCCACCAGTGATTTGCGGTCCGCCCCGAGTGAGCAGTTCTTC. This chain uses TRBV24-1 with TRBJ2-1; D is ambiguous. Between the trimmed V and J ends, which lost 0 bases and 9 bases, there was a span of 14 bases. This CDR3 contains 15 residues. Germline V gives CDR1 KGHDR, CDR2 SFDVKD.

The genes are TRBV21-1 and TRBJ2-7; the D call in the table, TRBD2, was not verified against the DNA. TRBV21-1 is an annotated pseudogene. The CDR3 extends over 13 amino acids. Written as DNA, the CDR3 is TGTGCCAGCACCGCGGGGCAGACATACGAGCAGTACTTC. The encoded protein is CASTAGQTYEQYF.

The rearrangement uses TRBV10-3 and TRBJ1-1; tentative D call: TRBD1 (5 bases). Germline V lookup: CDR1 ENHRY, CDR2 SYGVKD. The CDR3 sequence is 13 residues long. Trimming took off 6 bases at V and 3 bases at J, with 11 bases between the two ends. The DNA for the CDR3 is TGTGCCATCAGGGTTGGGGGGGACACTGAAGCTTTCTTT. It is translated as CAIRVGGDTEAFF.

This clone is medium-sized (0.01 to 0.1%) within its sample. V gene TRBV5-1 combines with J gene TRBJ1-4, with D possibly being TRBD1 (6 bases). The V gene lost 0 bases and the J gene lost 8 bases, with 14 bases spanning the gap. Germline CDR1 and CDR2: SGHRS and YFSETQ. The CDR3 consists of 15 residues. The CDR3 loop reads CASSLEAGVSEKLFF. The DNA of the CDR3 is TGCGCCAGCAGCTTGGAAGCAGGGGTATCGGAAAAACTGTTTTTT.

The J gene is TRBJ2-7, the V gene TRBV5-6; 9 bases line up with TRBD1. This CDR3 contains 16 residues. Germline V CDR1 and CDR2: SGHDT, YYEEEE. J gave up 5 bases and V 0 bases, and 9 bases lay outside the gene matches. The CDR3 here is CASSLVGRTGVHEQYF. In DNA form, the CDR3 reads TGTGCCAGCAGCTTGGTAGGTCGGACAGGGGTCCACGAGCAGTACTTC.

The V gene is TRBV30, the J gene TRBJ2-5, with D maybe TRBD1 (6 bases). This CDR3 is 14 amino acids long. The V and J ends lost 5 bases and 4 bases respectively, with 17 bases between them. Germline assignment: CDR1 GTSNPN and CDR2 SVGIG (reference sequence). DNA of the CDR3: TGTGCCTGGTATCGGGCAGGGGTAGGAGAGACCCAGTACTTC. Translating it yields CAWYRAGVGETQYF.

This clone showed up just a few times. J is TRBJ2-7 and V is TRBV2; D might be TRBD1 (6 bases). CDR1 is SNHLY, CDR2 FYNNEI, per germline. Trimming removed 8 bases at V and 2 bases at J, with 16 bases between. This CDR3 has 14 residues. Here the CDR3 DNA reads TGTGCCAGCGAGCAGTCTAGGACAGCCTACGAGCAGTACTTC. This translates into CASEQSRTAYEQYF. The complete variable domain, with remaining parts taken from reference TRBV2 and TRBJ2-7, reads EPEVTQTPSHQVTQMGQEVILRCVPISNHLYFYWYRQILGQKVEFLVSFYNNEISEKSEIFDDQFSVERPDGSNFTLKIRSTKLEDSAMYFCASEQSRTAYEQYFGPGTRLTVT.

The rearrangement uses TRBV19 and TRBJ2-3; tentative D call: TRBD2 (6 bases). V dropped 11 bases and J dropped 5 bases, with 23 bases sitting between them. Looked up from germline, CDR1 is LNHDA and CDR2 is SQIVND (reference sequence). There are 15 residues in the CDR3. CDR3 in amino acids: CAARGGFGARDTQYF. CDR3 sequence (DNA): TGTGCCGCTCGTGGGGGGTTCGGCGCTAGAGATACGCAGTATTTT. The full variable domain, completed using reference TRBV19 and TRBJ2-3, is DGGITQSPKYLFRKEGQNVTLSCEQNLNHDAMYWYRQDPGQGLRLIYYSQIVNDFQKGDIAEGYSVSREKKESFPLTVTSAQKNPTAFYLCAARGGFGARDTQYFGPGTRLTVL.

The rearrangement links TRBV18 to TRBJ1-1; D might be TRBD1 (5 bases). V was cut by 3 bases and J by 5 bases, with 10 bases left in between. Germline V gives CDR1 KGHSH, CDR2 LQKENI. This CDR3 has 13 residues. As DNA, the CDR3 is TGTGCCAGCTCACCTTCGCAGGGAACTGAAGCTTTCTTT. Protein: CASSPSQGTEAFF.

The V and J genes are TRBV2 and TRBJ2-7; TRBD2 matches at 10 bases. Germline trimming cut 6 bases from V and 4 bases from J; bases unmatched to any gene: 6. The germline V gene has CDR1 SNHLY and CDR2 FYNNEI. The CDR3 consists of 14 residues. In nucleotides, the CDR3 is TGTGCCAGCAGGGATAGGACTAGCGGTTACGAGCAGTACTTC. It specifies CASRDRTSGYEQYF. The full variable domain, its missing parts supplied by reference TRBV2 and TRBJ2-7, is EPEVTQTPSHQVTQMGQEVILRCVPISNHLYFYWYRQILGQKVEFLVSFYNNEISEKSEIFDDQFSVERPDGSNFTLKIRSTKLEDSAMYFCASRDRTSGYEQYFGPGTRLTVT.

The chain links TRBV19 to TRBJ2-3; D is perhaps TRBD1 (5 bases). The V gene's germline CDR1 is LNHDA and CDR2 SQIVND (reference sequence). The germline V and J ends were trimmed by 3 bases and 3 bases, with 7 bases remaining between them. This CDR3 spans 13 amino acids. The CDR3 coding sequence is TGTGCCAGTAGTATCCAGGGTACAGATACGCAGTATTTT. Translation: CASSIQGTDTQYF.

Written as DNA, the CDR3 is TGCAGCGGTTCCGACAGCTCCGGGCAGTACTTC. Encoded protein: CSGSDSSGQYF. This chain links TRBV29-1 with TRBJ2-7; possibly TRBD1 for D (5 bases). The V end lost 7 bases, the J end lost 9 bases, and 16 bases lay between the germline ends. The CDR3 runs to 11 residues. Germline V CDR1 and CDR2: SQVTM, ANQGSEA.

In nucleotides, the CDR3 is TGTGCCAGCAGCTTAGAACGGACTAGCACCCCGAGCTCCTACGAGCAGTACTTC. It translates to CASSLERTSTPSSYEQYF. The chain recombines TRBV11-2 with TRBJ2-7; 8 nucleotides match TRBD2. This CDR3 is 18 amino acids long. In germline, CDR1 is SGHAT, CDR2 FQNNGV. V shed 0 bases, J shed 0 bases, and the junction held 10 bases outside the gene matches.

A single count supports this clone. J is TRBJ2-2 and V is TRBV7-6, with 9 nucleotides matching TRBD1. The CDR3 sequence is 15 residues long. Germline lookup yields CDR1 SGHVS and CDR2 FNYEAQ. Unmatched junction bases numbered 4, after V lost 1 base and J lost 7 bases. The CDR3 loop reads CASSLDRGRIGELFF. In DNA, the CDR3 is TGTGCCAGCAGCTTAGACAGGGGGCGTATCGGGGAGCTGTTTTTT.

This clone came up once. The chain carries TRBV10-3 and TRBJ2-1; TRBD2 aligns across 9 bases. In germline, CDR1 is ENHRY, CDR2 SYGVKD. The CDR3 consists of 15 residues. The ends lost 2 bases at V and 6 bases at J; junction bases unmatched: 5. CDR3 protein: CAISETSGFSNEQFF. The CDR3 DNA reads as TGTGCCATCAGTGAGACTAGCGGGTTTTCCAATGAGCAGTTCTTC.